This T cell receptor (beta chain) was sequenced in a study of metastatic and nonmetastatic thyroid tumors (dated by TCRdb to 2019 to 2021). Background on the whole study: Repertoires were compared across peripheral blood and tumor or nodule tissue samples from malignant and benign thyroid patients. What the study reported, not specific to this receptor: In both blood and tumor samples, malignant tumors were reported to have significantly higher TCR beta diversity than benign nodules.

No patient had received any treatment before thyroid surgery. Using T-cell receptor beta sequencing, the researchers looked back retrospectively at clinical samples from patients, gathered between the early 2010s and the late 2010s. Via the germline V gene (reference sequence), CDR1 is DFQATT and CDR2 SNEGSKA. From its cysteine to its phenylalanine, the CDR3 spans 12 amino acids. Only the CDR3 portion is preserved as DNA: 36 bases, with reading frame beginning at the first base. V loses 3 bases, J loses 4 bases, and the germline ends lie 8 bases apart. This clone showed up many times. This receptor's antigen is unknown. Base-call qualities are not available, and no considerably larger clone is one nucleotide away. The protocol used for the library was PCR. Sequencing used an Illumina HiSeq 4000. High-throughput sequencing was used to profile the TCR beta-chain CDR3 region of every patient. As for the original processing: The researchers built a classifier to tell apart papillary thyroid cancer patients with distant metastasis, based on CDR3 differences among clinicopathological groups. The Shannon index was used to assess repertoire diversity, and the Morisita-Horn index was used to assess tumor-blood repertoire similarity. Using fastp at Q25 and MiXCR, TCRdb reprocessed the public reads and kept productive beta chains. Here the V and J calls rest on TCRdb's processing, not on the authors' analysis. Here the sample has approximately 50,000 clones; more than 20% occur a single time. Approximately 4% of the sample is taken by the ten largest.

The TCR sequence derives from a female donor with papillary thyroid cancer or a benign thyroid nodule (not recorded which). Some clones in this sample may be carry-over from other donors' samples. The sequenced sample consisted of blood. The chain couples TRBV20-1 to TRBJ2-3, with the D gene not clear enough to name. The CDR3 amino acid sequence is: CSASDRPDTQYF. The sequenced DNA: TGCAGTGCTAGCGACCGACCAGATACGCAGTATTTT.